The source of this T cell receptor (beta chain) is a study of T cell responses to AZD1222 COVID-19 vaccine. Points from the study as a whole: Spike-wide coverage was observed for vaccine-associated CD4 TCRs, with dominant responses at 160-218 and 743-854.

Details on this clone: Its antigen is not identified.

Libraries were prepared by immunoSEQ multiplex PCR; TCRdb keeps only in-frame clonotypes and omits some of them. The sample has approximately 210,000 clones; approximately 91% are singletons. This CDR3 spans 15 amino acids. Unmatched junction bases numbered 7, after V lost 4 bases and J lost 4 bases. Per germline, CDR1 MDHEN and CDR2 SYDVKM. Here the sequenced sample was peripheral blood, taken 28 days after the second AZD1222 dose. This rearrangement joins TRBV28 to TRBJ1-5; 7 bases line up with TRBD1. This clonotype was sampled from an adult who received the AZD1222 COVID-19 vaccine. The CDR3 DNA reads TGTGCCAGCAGTTCTGGGCACAGGGGTAATCAGCCCCAGCATTTT. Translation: CASSSGHRGNQPQHF.